These 31 T cell receptor beta chains were all obtained from the same sample, sequenced in a study of regulatory T cells in long-lasting Graves disease (TCRdb year 2021). According to the study, the label for this sample's time point signals: newly diagnosed GD, antithyroid drugs for less than 3 months. For both TCR sequencing and RNA sequencing, RNA was extracted from PBMCs using TRIzol. The library was generated by multiplex PCR. The data were produced on an Illumina HiSeq 4000. CDR3 regions were amplified by Arm-PCR with iRepertoire HTBI primers to construct TCR beta libraries. The raw public data were reprocessed by TCRdb itself: fastp quality trimming at Q25, MiXCR clonotype calling, in-frame beta chains only. Entries are consolidated by CDR3 protein sequence, retaining the most common genes and DNA. The sample contains fewer than 450,000 distinct CDR3 sequences, about 15% of them found a single time. The ten top clones hold about 7.6% of the sample.

In addition, the sample was reused for a study of T cells in Graves' hyperthyroidism and ophthalmopathy.

The material sequenced was peripheral blood mononuclear cells (PBMCs), taken at new diagnosis, from a patient treated with antithyroid drugs. All receptors derive from a woman aged 40 to 49 with Graves disease. Donor details come from another sample of the same person, matched by shared clones.

The chain uses TRBV20-1 and TRBJ2-7, with D perhaps matching TRBD2 (6 bases). CDR1 and CDR2 (germline): DFQATT, SNEGSKA (reference sequence). The CDR3 sequence is 19 residues long. Trimming removed 6 bases from V and 3 bases from J, with 33 bases in between. In DNA form, the CDR3 reads TGCAGTGCCAGGGATTGGGGCGAAGTAATGCTAACGGGGGACTACGAGCAGTACTTC. Amino acid sequence: CSARDWGEVMLTGDYEQYF.

In the case of this clonotype: This is likely an artifact of a read error, given a far larger clone one base away. No conserved phenylalanine or tryptophan is present at the end of the CDR3, so a read error is the likely explanation. This sequence joins TRBV6-1 and TRBJ1-1, with 7 bases fitting TRBD1. J gave up 3 bases and V 5 bases, and 9 bases lay outside the gene matches. There are 15 residues in the CDR3. Germline CDR1 MNHNS, CDR2 SASEGT. The CDR3, as DNA: TGTGCCAGCAGTAACGCCAGGGGGAGATACACTGAAGCTTTCCTT. This translates into CASSNARGRYTEAFL.

The chain links TRBV10-3 to TRBJ1-1; 7 positions match TRBD1. V lost 10 bases to trimming and J lost 0 bases; unmatched junction nucleotides: 8. The CDR3 consists of 14 residues. From germline, CDR1 is ENHRY and CDR2 SYGVKD. The CDR3 is CATQGDTLNTEAFF. In DNA, the CDR3 is TGTGCCACCCAGGGGGACACGCTGAACACTGAAGCTTTCTTT.

This clonotype was detected a few times. The CDR3 protein is CASSDIGSGLYEQYF. CDR3 in DNA: TGTGCCAGCAGTGATATAGGTAGCGGGCTCTACGAGCAGTACTTC. The V call is TRBV6-1, the J call TRBJ2-7; 7 bases fit TRBD2. This CDR3 has 15 residues. The trim removed 3 bases at V and 3 bases at J, leaving 8 bases unmatched. In germline, CDR1 is MNHNS, CDR2 SASEGT.

Note on this clonotype: A far bigger clonotype differs at one base, so this is likely a read error. The CDR3 sequence is CSARAGSFYEQYF. The CDR3 region has the DNA TGCAGTGCTAGGGCAGGGAGTTTCTACGAGCAGTACTTC. The rearrangement joins TRBV20-1 to TRBJ2-3, with D possibly being TRBD1 or TRBD2 (5 bases each). Matching the DNA end better, TRBJ2-7 makes the J call doubtful. Germline CDR1 reads DFQATT; CDR2 reads SNEGSKA (reference sequence). This CDR3 contains 13 residues.

This clonotype was seen more than once but under ten times. The rearrangement joins TRBV4-1 to TRBJ1-5; D gene ambiguous. Germline values: CDR1 MGHRA, CDR2 YSYEKL. The germline V and J ends were trimmed by 0 bases and 1 base, with 7 bases remaining between them. This CDR3 contains 15 residues. CDR3 DNA: TGCGCCAGCAGCCAAGATGGGGTAAGCAATCAGCCCCAGCATTTT. It yields the protein CASSQDGVSNQPQHF.

This clonotype was counted many times. The rearrangement links TRBV2 to TRBJ2-1, with 7 bases fitting TRBD2. Germline V lookup: CDR1 SNHLY, CDR2 FYNNEI. With V trimmed by 8 bases and J by 3 bases, 4 bases remained unmatched. This CDR3 comprises 13 residues. The CDR3 region is CASFGTNYNEQFF. The CDR3 nucleotides are TGTGCCAGCTTTGGGACTAACTACAATGAGCAGTTCTTC.

In this sample, this clonotype turned up many times. J is TRBJ2-1 and V is TRBV27; D remains unclear. V lost 11 bases, J lost 3 bases, and 14 bases lay in between. Germline V gene sequence: CDR1 MNHEY, CDR2 SMNVEV (reference sequence). The length of the CDR3 is 13 residues. The CDR3 DNA reads TGTGCCGGCATCAAGTGGCGCTACAATGAGCAGTTCTTC. It specifies CAGIKWRYNEQFF.

This clonotype was seen many times. V and J are TRBV27 and TRBJ2-1, with 14 bases matching TRBD2. This CDR3 has 16 residues. The ends lost 5 bases at V and 8 bases at J; junction bases unmatched: 8. Germline loops: CDR1 MNHEY, CDR2 SMNVEV (reference sequence). In nucleotides, the CDR3 is TGTGCCAGCAGTACCCCGGGGACTAGCGGGAGTTATGAGCAGTTCTTC. Translated: CASSTPGTSGSYEQFF.

V is TRBV3-1 and J is TRBJ2-3, with D tentatively TRBD1 (6 bases). This CDR3 is 14 amino acids long. Per the germline V gene, CDR1 is LGHDT and CDR2 is YNNKEL (reference sequence). Trimming left V 2 bases short and J 2 bases short, with 8 bases between. CDR3 sequence (DNA): TGTGCCAGCAGCCAAAGGGACATCACAGATACGCAGTATTTT. Translated, it gives CASSQRDITDTQYF.

This clonotype has a handful of counts. The chain has TRBV18 and TRBJ1-5; D unclear. CDR1 KGHSH and CDR2 LQKENI come from the germline V gene. The ends were cut back, 2 bases at V and 1 base at J, with 9 bases in the middle. The CDR3 is made up of 15 amino acids. CDR3 loop: CASSPKGSSNQPQHF. CDR3 DNA sequence: TGTGCCAGCTCACCAAAGGGTTCGAGCAATCAGCCCCAGCATTTT.

V gene TRBV11-2 combines with J gene TRBJ2-3; D may correspond to TRBD1 or TRBD2 (6 bases each). CDR1 and CDR2 (germline): SGHAT, FQNNGV. CDR3 length: 18 residues. V dropped 5 bases and J dropped 3 bases, with 24 bases sitting between them. The CDR3 DNA reads as TGTGCCAGCAGCCAAGTCCCTCGGGGGCCGGAGAGTACAGATACGCAGTATTTT. Its protein is CASSQVPRGPESTDTQYF.

As for this clonotype: Possible read error: a much larger clone is one base away. The chain employs TRBV27 and TRBJ2-2, with D perhaps TRBD2 (5 bases). The germline V gene encodes CDR1 MNHEY and CDR2 SMNVEV (reference sequence). The CDR3 is 18 amino acids. CDR3 amino acids: CASSLNPLYFANTGEPFF. The CDR3 nucleotides are TGTGCCAGCAGTTTGAATCCCCTCTACTTTGCGAACACCGGGGAGCCGTTTTTT.

This clonotype has a count of ten or more. The CDR3 protein is CASSLFEENEQFF. CDR3 bases: TGTGCCAGCTCACTTTTTGAAGAAAATGAGCAGTTCTTC. This chain joins TRBV18 and TRBJ2-1; D unclear. The ends were cut back, 4 bases at V and 7 bases at J, with 11 bases in the middle. The CDR3 is 13 amino acids. Germline CDR1 reads KGHSH; CDR2 reads LQKENI.

This clonotype has at least ten counts. The chain has TRBV12-3 or TRBV12-4 and TRBJ1-5, with 8 nucleotides matching TRBD1. The CDR3 is 16 amino acids. The trim removed 6 bases at V and 0 bases at J, leaving 7 bases unmatched. The CDR3 reads CASSVGTGNSNQPQHF. The CDR3 DNA reads as TGTGCCAGCAGCGTTGGGACAGGTAATAGCAATCAGCCCCAGCATTTT.

The sample holds many counts of this clonotype. This rearrangement joins TRBV28 to TRBJ1-3, with D hard to call. Germline CDR1 MDHEN, CDR2 SYDVKM. V was shortened by 1 base and J by 0 bases, with 4 bases between the two germline ends. The CDR3 sequence is 14 residues long. The DNA of the CDR3 is TGTGCCAGCAGTTTATCTGACTCTGGAAACACCATATATTTT. This gives the protein CASSLSDSGNTIYF.

This clonotype was counted many times. The gene calls are TRBV28 and TRBJ2-7; maybe TRBD2 (6 bases). The V end lost 5 bases, the J end lost 4 bases, and 15 bases lay between the germline ends. The CDR3 length is 14 residues. Germline loops: CDR1 MDHEN, CDR2 SYDVKM. The CDR3 sequence: CASSPGGGVYEQYF. CDR3 sequence (DNA): TGTGCCAGCAGTCCAGGAGGAGGGGTTTACGAGCAGTACTTC.

This clonotype was detected only a few times. This rearrangement joins TRBV5-1 to TRBJ2-1, with D perhaps matching TRBD2 (6 bases). Germline CDR1 is SGHRS and CDR2 is YFSETQ. The CDR3 has 12 residues. The germline V and J ends were trimmed by 0 bases and 10 bases, with 8 bases remaining between them. The DNA for the CDR3 is TGCGCCAGCAGCTTGGATGGGGGGGAGCAGTTCTTC. Translating gives CASSLDGGEQFF.

This sequence joins TRBV2 and TRBJ2-1; TRBD2 agrees at 7 bases. Germline lookup yields CDR1 SNHLY and CDR2 FYNNEI. CDR3 length: 14 residues. Trimming cost V 7 bases and J 4 bases; bases outside gene matches: 7. CDR3 sequence: CASTSWGGYNEQFF. DNA for the CDR3: TGTGCCAGCACCTCATGGGGAGGGTACAATGAGCAGTTCTTC. Based on the CDR3 plus reference TRBV2 and TRBJ2-1, the full variable domain is EPEVTQTPSHQVTQMGQEVILRCVPISNHLYFYWYRQILGQKVEFLVSFYNNEISEKSEIFDDQFSVERPDGSNFTLKIRSTKLEDSAMYFCASTSWGGYNEQFFGPGTRLTVL.

In its sample, this clonotype was seen many times. V is TRBV18 and J is TRBJ2-3, with D perhaps matching TRBD2 (5 bases). Germline V gene lookup returns CDR1 KGHSH and CDR2 LQKENI. V lost 2 bases, J lost 5 bases, and 14 bases lay in between. The CDR3 consists of 15 residues. The CDR3 here is CASSPLSGKGDTQYF. In DNA form, the CDR3 reads TGTGCCAGCTCACCATTGAGCGGCAAGGGAGATACGCAGTATTTT.

On this clonotype: The junction shows a germline mismatch at one end, possibly a read error. The chain employs TRBV9 and TRBJ2-2; 11 bases map to TRBD2. From germline, CDR1 is SGDLS and CDR2 YYNGEE. There are 16 residues in the CDR3. CDR3 protein: CASSVRLAGNTGEPFF. The CDR3, as DNA: TGTGCCAGCAGCGTCAGACTAGCGGGGAACACCGGGGAGCCGTTTTTT.

This clonotype came up many times. The CDR3: CSANPLTEGTEAFF. The CDR3 bases are TGCAGTGCTAACCCCCTGACAGAGGGCACTGAAGCTTTCTTT. The chain is built from TRBV20-1 and TRBJ1-1; D may be TRBD1 (5 bases). V gave up 4 bases and J gave up 4 bases, with 16 bases separating them. This CDR3 comprises 14 residues. The germline V gene encodes CDR1 DFQATT and CDR2 SNEGSKA (reference sequence).

The chain joins TRBV19 to TRBJ1-2, with TRBD1 as a possible D gene (6 bases). This CDR3 comprises 13 residues. Trimming left V 6 bases short and J 4 bases short, with 12 bases between. CDR1 and CDR2 (germline): LNHDA, SQIVND (reference sequence). The CDR3 loop is CASRRGSSYGYTF. The CDR3 bases are TGTGCCAGTAGGAGGGGGAGTAGCTATGGCTACACCTTC. Drawing the rest from reference TRBV19 and TRBJ1-2, the complete variable domain is DGGITQSPKYLFRKEGQNVTLSCEQNLNHDAMYWYRQDPGQGLRLIYYSQIVNDFQKGDIAEGYSVSREKKESFPLTVTSAQKNPTAFYLCASRRGSSYGYTFGSGTRLTVV.

In its sample, this clonotype was seen many times. The chain employs TRBV20-1 and TRBJ2-3; TRBD2 matches 9 bases. V lost 1 base to trimming and J lost 5 bases; unmatched junction nucleotides: 7. Germline values: CDR1 DFQATT, CDR2 SNEGSKA (reference sequence). CDR3 length: 15 amino acids. The CDR3 nucleotides read TGCAGTGCTAGAGTTAGCGGGAGAGAAGTAGATACGCAGTATTTT. Translation: CSARVSGREVDTQYF.

This clonotype showed up many times. The chain carries TRBV5-6 and TRBJ1-1, with D maybe TRBD1 (6 bases). The CDR3 extends over 16 amino acids. Germline V CDR1 and CDR2: SGHDT, YYEEEE. V shed 1 base and J shed 6 bases, with 19 bases lying between them. CDR3 bases: TGTGCCAGCAGCTTGCCGGGGCACGAGACAGGATCTGAAGCTTTCTTT. It encodes CASSLPGHETGSEAFF.

The CDR3 DNA follows: TGCGCCAGCAGCTTGGATGGCGGGAGGGCCGTAGAGACCCAGTACTTC. Residues: CASSLDGGRAVETQYF. The chain is built from TRBV5-1 and TRBJ2-5; 9 bases map to TRBD2. Germline lookup yields CDR1 SGHRS and CDR2 YFSETQ. The CDR3 runs to 16 residues. With 0 bases clipped from V and 4 bases from J, the junction kept 7 bases outside the gene matches.

This clonotype was seen ten or more times. V gene TRBV11-2 combines with J gene TRBJ2-4; D is possibly TRBD1 or TRBD2 (6 bases each). The CDR3 extends over 14 amino acids. CDR1 and CDR2 from the germline V gene are SGHAT and FQNNGV. Trimming shortened V by 1 base and J by 6 bases, and 10 bases separated the two germline ends. The CDR3 loop is CASSLAGAPNIQYF. In DNA form, the CDR3 reads TGTGCCAGCAGCTTAGCGGGGGCCCCAAACATTCAGTACTTC.

This clonotype was picked up many times. V is TRBV28 and J is TRBJ2-1, with 8 bases matching TRBD2. This CDR3 is 17 amino acids long. The J segment lost 5 bases and the V segment lost 6 bases, leaving 15 bases of the junction unmatched. CDR1 is MDHEN and CDR2 is SYDVKM in the germline V gene. CDR3 sequence: CASRPDPPTSVDNEQFF. The CDR3 nucleotides are TGTGCCAGCAGACCCGACCCCCCGACTAGCGTCGACAATGAGCAGTTCTTC.

The chain combines TRBV24-1 with TRBJ2-1; D perhaps matches TRBD1 (6 bases). V was clipped by 9 bases and J by 4 bases, with 6 bases between them. The CDR3 sequence is 11 residues long. The germline CDR1 and CDR2 sequences are KGHDR and SFDVKD. The CDR3 DNA reads TGTGCCACCGGACAGTACAATGAGCAGTTCTTC. This translates into CATGQYNEQFF.

This chain links TRBV6-1 with TRBJ2-5; 7 positions agree with TRBD2. Losses at the gene ends were 3 bases for V and 2 bases for J; bases not matched to a gene: 3. In germline, CDR1 is MNHNS, CDR2 SASEGT. CDR3 length: 14 amino acids. CDR3 bases: TGTGCCAGCAGTGACGCTAGCGGTCAAGAGACCCAGTACTTC. Its protein is CASSDASGQETQYF.

As concerns this clonotype: A much larger clone is a single base away; this may be a read error. V and J are TRBV6-1 and TRBJ2-7, with 13 positions matching TRBD2. Trimming removed 5 bases from V and 3 bases from J; junction bases left unmatched: 4. The germline V gene encodes CDR1 MNHNS and CDR2 SASEGT. This CDR3 has 15 amino acids. DNA of the CDR3: TGTGCCAGCAGTCTTACTAGCGGGAGGGTCTACGAGCAGTACTTC. It encodes CASSLTSGRVYEQYF.